The 18 T cell receptor beta chains listed next were all sequenced from one sample in a study of T cells in Graves' hyperthyroidism and ophthalmopathy. The investigators amplified TCR beta CDR3 regions from RNA transcripts. Using the HTBI primer set, a first-round RT-PCR was run on the TCR CDR3. TCRdb re-called the multiplex PCR reads through MiXCR, storing one row per CDR3 protein. This sample has approximately 330,000 distinct CDR3 sequences, with around a sixth found just once. Sequencing was done on a sample of blood. The source of these receptors is a woman in her 50s with Graves' hyperthyroidism.

Only a few counts were recorded for this clonotype. This rearrangement joins TRBV6-5 to TRBJ1-6, with 7 bases matching TRBD1. V lost 2 bases, J lost 0 bases, and 4 bases stayed unmatched. The CDR3 length is 17 residues. The germline V gene has CDR1 MNHEY and CDR2 SVGAGI. CDR3 in DNA: TGTGCCAGCAGTTACCAGGACAGGTTCTCCTATAATTCACCCCTCCACTTT. It specifies CASSYQDRFSYNSPLHF.

This clonotype came up many times. This chain joins TRBV11-2 and TRBJ1-6; D remains ambiguous. Germline V gene lookup returns CDR1 SGHAT and CDR2 FQNNGV. Trimming removed 0 bases from V and 7 bases from J, with 7 bases in between. The CDR3 runs to 14 residues. Here the CDR3 reads CASSLDSLNSPLHF. Here the CDR3 DNA reads TGTGCCAGCAGCTTAGACAGCTTAAATTCACCCCTCCACTTT. The full variable domain, its missing parts supplied by reference TRBV11-2 and TRBJ1-6, is EAGVAQSPRYKIIEKRQSVAFWCNPISGHATLYWYQQILGQGPKLLIQFQNNGVVDDSQLPKDRFSAERLKGVDSTLKIQPAKLEDSAVYLCASSLDSLNSPLHFGNGTRLTVT.

This clonotype occurred many times. The J gene is TRBJ2-5, the V gene TRBV5-1; D is perhaps TRBD1 (5 bases). This CDR3 contains 14 residues. Trimming left V 0 bases short and J 4 bases short, with 10 bases between. In germline, CDR1 is SGHRS, CDR2 YFSETQ. The CDR3 DNA follows: TGCGCCAGCAGCTTGGAAGGGGTTAGAGAGACCCAGTACTTC. Its translation is CASSLEGVRETQYF.

V gene TRBV5-4 combines with J gene TRBJ2-1; tentatively, D is TRBD1 or TRBD2 (6 bases each). This CDR3 comprises 17 residues. The V end was cut by 0 bases, the J end by 7 bases, with 20 bases between. The germline V gene encodes CDR1 SGHNT and CDR2 YYREEE (reference sequence). The CDR3 sequence is CASSLDGVQGLGNEQFF. The DNA of the CDR3 is TGTGCCAGCAGCTTGGATGGCGTACAGGGACTTGGGAATGAGCAGTTCTTC.

The rearrangement uses TRBV12-3 or TRBV12-4 and TRBJ2-2, with D perhaps being TRBD1 or TRBD2 (5 bases each). This CDR3 is 15 amino acids long. V lost 6 bases to trimming and J lost 4 bases, with 15 bases between them. The CDR3 coding sequence is TGTGCCAGCAGATTGGGGGTACTCGGCACCGGGGAGCTGTTTTTT. This encodes CASRLGVLGTGELFF.

The rearrangement joins TRBV5-8 to TRBJ2-2, with D perhaps matching TRBD1 (5 bases). CDR1 and CDR2 (germline): SGHTS, YDEGEE. The CDR3 runs to 14 residues. Between the trimmed V and J ends, which lost 0 bases and 3 bases, there was a span of 6 bases. The CDR3 nucleotides read TGTGCCAGCAGCTTGGAGGGGTACACCGGGGAGCTGTTTTTT. It encodes CASSLEGYTGELFF.

This clonotype was counted once. This may arise from a read error, as a much more abundant clone is one base away. The chain employs TRBV6-2 or TRBV6-3 and TRBJ1-5; D is unresolved. This CDR3 spans 13 amino acids. Germline loops: CDR1 MNHEY, CDR2 SVGEGT. CDR3 region: CAGSSYFGQPQHF. CDR3 bases: TGTGCCGGCAGTTCATACTTTGGTCAGCCCCAGCATTTT.

The chain links TRBV6-5 to TRBJ1-1, with TRBD1 identical over 9 bases. With 0 bases clipped from V and 5 bases from J, the junction kept 4 bases outside the gene matches. Looked up from germline, CDR1 is MNHEY and CDR2 is SVGAGI. This CDR3 contains 15 residues. CDR3 DNA: TGTGCCAGCAGTTACTCGGGACAGGGAGGTACTGAAGCTTTCTTT. Its translation: CASSYSGQGGTEAFF.

This clonotype came up many times. This chain links TRBV28 with TRBJ1-5; weak D call: TRBD1 (5 bases). The CDR3 length is 16 residues. CDR1 and CDR2 (germline): MDHEN, SYDVKM. V was pared by 2 bases and J by 7 bases, with 18 bases between. The chain's CDR3 is CASSLGSGPISQPQHF. In nucleotides, the CDR3 is TGTGCCAGCAGTTTAGGTTCAGGGCCCATAAGCCAGCCCCAGCATTTT.

In its sample, this clonotype was seen many times. This chain connects TRBV7-9 to TRBJ2-7; 11 positions match TRBD2. Trimming at V came to 4 bases and at J to 4 bases, leaving 3 bases not matched to a gene. Germline V gene lookup returns CDR1 SEHNR and CDR2 FQNEAQ (reference sequence). The CDR3 length is 14 residues. CDR3 coding DNA: TGTGCCAGCAGCTCTAGCGGGAGGATTTACGAGCAGTACTTC. Translation: CASSSSGRIYEQYF. Variable domain in full (rest from reference TRBV7-9 and TRBJ2-7): DTGVSQNPRHKITKRGQNVTFRCDPISEHNRLYWYRQTLGQGPEFLTYFQNEAQLEKSRLLSDRFSAERPKGSFSTLEIQRTEQGDSAMYLCASSSSGRIYEQYFGPGTRLTVT.

The sample holds many counts of this clonotype. V and J are TRBV6-6 and TRBJ1-6; maybe TRBD1 (5 bases). Germline V lookup: CDR1 MNHNY, CDR2 SVGAGI (reference sequence). The CDR3 loop spans 17 amino acids. Trimming left V 2 bases short and J 10 bases short, with 21 bases between. The CDR3: CASSYPTSGPVASPLHF. In DNA, the CDR3 is TGTGCCAGCAGTTACCCTACTTCGGGACCGGTGGCCTCACCCCTCCACTTT.

The rearrangement uses TRBV20-1 and TRBJ2-3, with a possible D match to TRBD2 (7 bases). V shed 3 bases and J shed 6 bases, with 13 bases lying between them. Germline CDR1 DFQATT, CDR2 SNEGSKA (reference sequence). The CDR3 has 13 amino acids. The CDR3 is CSASRGASDTQYF. As DNA, the CDR3 is TGCAGTGCTAGCCGGGGGGCCTCGGATACGCAGTATTTT.

The CDR3, as DNA: TGTGCCATCCAGCCTGGGACAGGGGCCGGCTACACCTTC. It is translated as CAIQPGTGAGYTF. The chain joins TRBV28 to TRBJ1-2; 10 nucleotides match TRBD1. This CDR3 region has 13 residues. Germline loops: CDR1 MDHEN, CDR2 SYDVKM. V shed 10 bases, J shed 8 bases, and the junction held 10 bases outside the gene matches.

This clonotype was counted a few times. The chain recombines TRBV7-9 with TRBJ2-1, with TRBD1 as a possible D gene (5 bases). Germline V CDR1 and CDR2: SEHNR, FQNEAQ (reference sequence). This CDR3 region has 15 residues. V was trimmed by 7 bases and J by 5 bases, leaving 18 bases between them. The CDR3 DNA reads as TGTGCCAGCACTCCGCCGGATAGGGGCCACAATGAGCAGTTCTTC. Encoded protein: CASTPPDRGHNEQFF.

This clonotype was counted a few times. The chain employs TRBV28 and TRBJ2-3; D remains unclear. This CDR3 is built from 14 residues. Trimming pared 5 bases from V and 4 bases from J, leaving 13 bases between. Germline assignment: CDR1 MDHEN and CDR2 SYDVKM. The CDR3 region is CASSPAALADTQYF. The CDR3 bases are TGTGCCAGCAGTCCAGCCGCTTTAGCAGATACGCAGTATTTT.

The rearrangement links TRBV5-5 to TRBJ1-1; a possible D gene is TRBD1 (5 bases). V shed 7 bases and J shed 0 bases, with 10 bases lying between them. Germline V lookup: CDR1 SGHKS, CDR2 YYEKEE (reference sequence). This CDR3 region has 13 residues. The DNA for the CDR3 is TGTGCCAGCTGGGACGATATGAACACTGAAGCTTTCTTT. It specifies CASWDDMNTEAFF.

This clonotype came up many times. This sequence joins TRBV5-6 and TRBJ2-3; D is unresolved. The CDR3 is made up of 14 amino acids. Germline CDR1 reads SGHDT; CDR2 reads YYEEEE. Deletions cut 3 bases from V and 1 base from J, with 9 bases between. CDR3 in DNA: TGTGCCAGCAGCTGGTATAGTGGCACAGATACGCAGTATTTT. Amino acid sequence: CASSWYSGTDTQYF.

This clonotype was counted between two and nine times. V and J are TRBV20-1 and TRBJ2-6; no firm D call. The CDR3 sequence is 16 residues long. The V end was cut by 2 bases, the J end by 0 bases, with 11 bases between. CDR1 is DFQATT, CDR2 SNEGSKA, per germline (reference sequence). The CDR3 DNA follows: TGCAGTGCTAGACGGGCCGGATTCTCTGGGGCCAACGTCCTGACTTTC. Translated: CSARRAGFSGANVLTF.